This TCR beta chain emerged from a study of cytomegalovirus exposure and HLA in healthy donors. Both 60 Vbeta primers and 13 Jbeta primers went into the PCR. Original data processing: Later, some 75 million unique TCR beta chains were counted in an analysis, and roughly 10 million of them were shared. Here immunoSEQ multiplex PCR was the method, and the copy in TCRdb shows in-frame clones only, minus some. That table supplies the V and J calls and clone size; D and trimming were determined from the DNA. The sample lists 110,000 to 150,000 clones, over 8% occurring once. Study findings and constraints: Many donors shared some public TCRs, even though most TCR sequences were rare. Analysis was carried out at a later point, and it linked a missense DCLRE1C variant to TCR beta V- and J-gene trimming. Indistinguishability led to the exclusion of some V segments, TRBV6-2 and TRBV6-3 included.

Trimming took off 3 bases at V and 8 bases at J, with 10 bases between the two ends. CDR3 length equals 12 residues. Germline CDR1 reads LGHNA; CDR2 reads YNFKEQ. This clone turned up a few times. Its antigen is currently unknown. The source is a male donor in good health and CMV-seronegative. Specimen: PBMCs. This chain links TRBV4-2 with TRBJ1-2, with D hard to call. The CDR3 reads CASSQESRGYTF. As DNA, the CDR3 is TGTGCCAGCAGCCAGGAGTCGCGGGGCTACACCTTC.